The 16 T cell receptor beta chains reported below all come from one sample, sequenced in a study of blood T cells in healthy people across ages. Sample-barcoded 5' priming and a J-beta primer mix drove a second PCR of 7 to 11 cycles. TCRdb independently ran MiXCR on the 5' RACE reads; one entry per CDR3 protein. The data hold over a million distinct CDR3 sequences, with 42% observed a single time. Sequencing input: blood. These receptors originate from a woman aged 18-30 years in good health.

Note on this clonotype: The junction departs from the called germline gene at one end, perhaps through a read error. This rearrangement joins TRBV30 to TRBJ1-2; D is uncertain. The length of the CDR3 is 13 residues. The germline gives CDR1 GTSNPN, CDR2 SVGIG (reference sequence). CDR3 nucleotides: TGTGCCTGTAGTGTGACTATAAGTCATGGCTACACCTTC. It yields the protein CACSVTISHGYTF.

The chain couples TRBV5-6 to TRBJ2-5; 7 nucleotides align to TRBD1. The better agreement between TRBJ2-7 and the DNA end casts doubt on the J call. Germline V gene data show CDR1 as SGHDT and CDR2 as YYEEEE. The CDR3 is 15 amino acids. In nucleotides, the CDR3 is TGTGCCAGCAGCTTGGGGGGGACAGCCCTTCTCGAGCAGTACTTC. Translation: CASSLGGTALLEQYF.

The genes are TRBV27 and TRBJ1-3; a possible D gene is TRBD1 (6 bases). The CDR3 contains 15 residues. CDR1 is MNHEY, CDR2 SMNVEV, per germline (reference sequence). Trimming removed 5 bases at V and 4 bases at J, with 15 bases between. CDR3 bases: TGTGCCAGCAGTCCACCTGGACAGATCGGAAACACCATATATTTT. Translation gives CASSPPGQIGNTIYF.

J is TRBJ1-1 and V is TRBV28, with D possibly matching TRBD1 (5 bases). V was cut by 4 bases and J by 1 base, with 10 bases left in between. The germline V gene encodes CDR1 MDHEN and CDR2 SYDVKM. The CDR3 contains 14 residues. CDR3 protein: CASSSTAKNTEAFF. CDR3 nucleotides: TGTGCCAGCAGTTCGACAGCTAAGAACACTGAAGCTTTCTTT.

The chain carries TRBV6-1 and TRBJ1-1; no definite D call. The V end was cut by 5 bases, the J end by 1 base, with 14 bases between. This CDR3 has 15 amino acids. From germline, CDR1 is MNHNS and CDR2 SASEGT. This chain's CDR3 is CASSPKAWGNTEAFF. The CDR3, as DNA: TGTGCCAGCAGTCCCAAGGCCTGGGGGAACACTGAAGCTTTCTTT.

The V gene is TRBV11-2, the J gene TRBJ2-7; D gene uncertain. Trimming cost V 0 bases and J 3 bases, with 9 bases left between them. Germline V gene lookup returns CDR1 SGHAT and CDR2 FQNNGV. The CDR3 contains 14 residues. The CDR3 DNA is TGTGCCAGCAGCTTAGAGGGTGATTACTACGAGCAGTACTTC. This encodes CASSLEGDYYEQYF.

In the case of this clonotype: One end of the junction does not line up with germline, which may come from a read error. The V gene is TRBV3-1, the J gene TRBJ2-1; TRBD2 matches at 13 bases. Germline assignment: CDR1 LGHDT and CDR2 YNNKEL (reference sequence). The CDR3 runs to 15 residues. The CDR3 loop is CVSSITSGGASEQFF. As DNA, the CDR3 is TGTGTCAGCAGCATTACTAGCGGGGGGGCCTCTGAGCAGTTCTTC.

The chain combines TRBV5-1 with TRBJ2-7, with TRBD1 matching over 7 bases. The CDR3 is 15 amino acids. Germline V gene sequence: CDR1 SGHRS, CDR2 YFSETQ. V trimming: 0 bases; J trimming: 0 bases; junction bases outside the gene matches: 3. The CDR3 DNA reads as TGCGCCAGCAGCTTGGAGGGGGCGAGCTCCTACGAGCAGTACTTC. This gives the protein CASSLEGASSYEQYF.

This sequence joins TRBV14 and TRBJ2-1; D is perhaps TRBD1 (6 bases). Germline-derived CDR1 and CDR2 are SGHDN and FVKESK. The V and J ends lost 3 bases and 3 bases respectively, with 9 bases between them. This CDR3 is built from 14 residues. CDR3 sequence: CASSQMTGYNEQFF. The CDR3 nucleotides read TGTGCCAGCAGCCAGATGACAGGCTACAATGAGCAGTTCTTC.

The genes are TRBV7-2 and TRBJ2-3, with TRBD2 matching over 12 bases. Per the germline V gene, CDR1 is SGHTA and CDR2 is FQGNSA. After removal of 4 bases from V and 0 bases from J, the junction contained 5 bases not matched to a gene. The CDR3 sequence is 17 residues long. CDR3 DNA: TGTGCCAGCAGCTCAAGACTAGCGGGGGCGAGCACAGATACGCAGTATTTT. Translating gives CASSSRLAGASTDTQYF.

The chain links TRBV4-3 to TRBJ2-7; D is unclear. The CDR3 loop spans 14 amino acids. CDR1 is LGHNA, CDR2 YSLEER, per germline. The germline V and J ends were trimmed by 1 base and 1 base, with 8 bases remaining between them. DNA for the CDR3: TGCGCCAGCAGCCAAGTCGTCTGGTCCTACGAGCAGTACTTC. Amino acids: CASSQVVWSYEQYF.

Only a few counts were recorded for this clonotype. The chain recombines TRBV20-1 with TRBJ1-1; possibly TRBD1 for D (5 bases). V was trimmed by 1 base and J by 3 bases, leaving 15 bases between them. Per germline, CDR1 DFQATT and CDR2 SNEGSKA (reference sequence). This CDR3 has 15 amino acids. The CDR3 DNA follows: TGCAGTGCTAGAGCCCAGGGCGTGGAAGACACTGAAGCTTTCTTT. Residues: CSARAQGVEDTEAFF.

This clonotype was counted a few times. V usage is TRBV6-6 and J usage is TRBJ2-7; D is perhaps TRBD2 (5 bases). This CDR3 spans 17 amino acids. Looked up from germline, CDR1 is MNHNY and CDR2 is SVGAGI (reference sequence). V was shortened by 6 bases and J by 0 bases, with 21 bases between the two germline ends. The CDR3: CASSPLGPTGSSYEQYF. CDR3 bases: TGTGCCAGCAGCCCCCTCGGCCCAACTGGGAGCTCCTACGAGCAGTACTTC.

The chain couples TRBV30 to TRBJ2-7; no firm D call. Germline V lookup: CDR1 GTSNPN, CDR2 SVGIG (reference sequence). With 0 bases removed from V and 5 bases from J, the gap between germline ends came to 8 bases. This CDR3 has 12 residues. In DNA form, the CDR3 reads TGTGCCTGGAGTGTAGTCGCCGACGAGCAGTACTTC. Residues: CAWSVVADEQYF.

The V gene is TRBV7-2, the J gene TRBJ2-5, with 7 nucleotides matching TRBD2. The DNA end is more similar to TRBJ2-1, so the J call may be wrong. This CDR3 has 15 amino acids. From germline, CDR1 is SGHTA and CDR2 FQGNSA. The CDR3 nucleotides read TGTGCCAGCACCTTGGTGGCTAGCGGACAAGAGACCCAGTTCTTC. It translates to CASTLVASGQETQFF.

This chain connects TRBV4-1 to TRBJ2-5; TRBD2 matches 7 bases. The V gene end was trimmed by 0 bases and the J gene end by 11 bases; junction bases not matched to a gene: 12. CDR3 length: 15 amino acids. CDR1 and CDR2 (germline): MGHRA, YSYEKL. The CDR3 DNA follows: TGCGCCAGCAGCCAAGAGTGGGCTAGCGCGGGGGAGCAGTACTTC. This encodes CASSQEWASAGEQYF.